Listed below are T cell receptor beta chains from one sample, sequenced in a study of cytomegalovirus exposure and HLA in healthy donors. The repertoire was sequenced with immunoSEQ multiplex PCR; TCRdb's copy has only in-frame clones and lacks some. The repertoire consists of 200,000 or so clones, with 81% occurring once and the leading ten covering just over 2%. The sample taken for sequencing was PBMCs. The receptors originated from a woman between 18 and 29 years old in good health and CMV-seropositive. The CDR3 runs from the conserved cysteine through the conserved F or W. The D gene is left open where the match is weak. Rows give clone size only sometimes, using once, few, many, or a class for an expanded clone.

TRBJ2-1	-	TRBV5-1	-	TGCGCCAGCAGCTTTTCGAGGCGGGCAACCGATGAGCAGTTCTTC	CASSFSRRATDEQFF
TRBJ2-7	-	TRBV4-1	TRBD2	TGCGCCAGCAGCCCGGCGGGGGTTTCCTACGAGCAGTACTTC	CASSPAGVSYEQYF
TRBJ2-3	-	TRBV5-5	-	TGTGCCAGCAGCTCCGTGAGGGTTTGGACAGATACGCAGTATTTT	CASSSVRVWTDTQYF
TRBJ2-5	-	TRBV11-2	TRBD2	TGTGCCAGCAGCCTTACTAGCGTCCAAGAGACCCAGTACTTC	CASSLTSVQETQYF
TRBJ2-2	-	TRBV4-1	TRBD2	TGCGCCAGCAGCCAAGCCGGACTAGCGGGGAGGGCCGGGGAGCTGTTTTTT	CASSQAGLAGRAGELFF
TRBJ2-7	few	TRBV14	TRBD1	TGTGCCAGCAGCCGCCACAGGGGATCCTACGAGCAGTACTTC	CASSRHRGSYEQYF
TRBJ1-3	-	TRBV18	-	TGTGCCAGCTCACCGGGCCAGCAGAGCTCTGGAAACACCATATATTTT	CASSPGQQSSGNTIYF
TRBJ2-1	-	TRBV6-4	TRBD2	TGTGCCAGCAGTGGGGGGACTAGCGGGGTCAATGAGCAGTTCTTC	CASSGGTSGVNEQFF
TRBJ1-1	-	TRBV5-1	TRBD1	TGCGCCAGCAGCTTGGACAGGGGGGACACTGAAGCTTTCTTT	CASSLDRGDTEAFF
TRBJ2-5	-	TRBV4-1	-	TGCGCCAGCAGCCAAGAGTTCATTTTATCCAGGGTCGCAGAGACCCAGTACTTC	CASSQEFILSRVAETQYF
TRBJ2-3	-	TRBV6-1	-	TGTGCCAGCTTAGCGCGGGGGCGTACAGATACGCAGTATTTT	CASLARGRTDTQYF
TRBJ1-2	-	TRBV20-1	-	TGCAGTGTTAACGCTCGGGATGGCTACACCTTC	CSVNARDGYTF
TRBJ1-1	-	TRBV7-2	-	TGTGCCAGCAGCACCCAACTAGGGACTGAAGCTTTCTTT	CASSTQLGTEAFF
TRBJ2-7	-	TRBV5-1	TRBD1	TGCGCCAGCAGCCCAGGGGGAATCTACGAGCAGTACTTC	CASSPGGIYEQYF
TRBJ1-3	-	TRBV19	-	TGTGCCAGTAGTATTCGAGGGATTGGAAACACCATATATTTT	CASSIRGIGNTIYF
TRBJ1-6	-	TRBV18	TRBD1	TGTGCCAGCTCACAGGGACAGGGTTATAATTCACCCCTCCACTTT	CASSQGQGYNSPLHF
TRBJ1-2	-	TRBV28	TRBD1	TGTGCCAGCAGCTCACCGGGACAGCCATATGGCTACACCTTC	CASSSPGQPYGYTF
TRBJ2-5	-	TRBV5-6	TRBD2	TGTGCCAGCAGCTTGAGCTTTGGACTAGCACTGGAGACCCAGTACTTC	CASSLSFGLALETQYF
TRBJ2-2	-	TRBV7-9	TRBD1	TGTGCCAGCAGCCGATCGACAGGGATGGAGGTCGGGAGGGAGCTGTTTTTT	CASSRSTGMEVGRELFF
TRBJ1-1	-	TRBV27	-	TGTGCCAGCGGTTTGGGGGCGGGCACTGAAGCTTTCTTT	CASGLGAGTEAFF
TRBJ2-5	-	TRBV5-1	-	TGCGCCAGCGGGGAGAGTGGGTTACAAGAGACCCAGTACTTC	CASGESGLQETQYF
TRBJ1-6	-	TRBV11-2	TRBD1	TGTGCCAGCAGCTCGGGGTTTTTCGGGACAGAAGATTCACCCCTCCACTTT	CASSSGFFGTEDSPLHF
TRBJ1-2	-	TRBV28	TRBD1	TGTGCCAGCAGTATCCCCGGGACAGGGGCCTATGGCTACACCTTC	CASSIPGTGAYGYTF
TRBJ2-7	-	TRBV6-6	-	TGTGCCAGCAGCCTGCTCCCGGGTAGCTCCTACGAGCAGTACTTC	CASSLLPGSSYEQYF
TRBJ1-6	-	TRBV5-6	-	TGTGCCAGCAGCTGGACATCCTCACCCCTCCACTTT	CASSWTSSPLHF
TRBJ2-1	few	TRBV7-3	TRBD1	TGTGCCAGCAGCTTGACAGGGATGAAGAACAATGAGCAGTTCTTC	CASSLTGMKNNEQFF
TRBJ2-1	-	TRBV6-5	TRBD2	TGTGCCAGCAGTTACTCGTGGACTAGCGGGGGTAAGGGGCAGTTCTTC	CASSYSWTSGGKGQFF
TRBJ1-6	-	TRBV15	-	TGTGCCACCAGCAGAGAGAACATGGATTCACCCCTCCACTTT	CATSRENMDSPLHF
TRBJ2-3	-	TRBV18	TRBD1	TGTGCCAGCTCACCACTGCGGACAGGGGTCACAGATACGCAGTATTTT	CASSPLRTGVTDTQYF
TRBJ2-2	-	TRBV15	TRBD2	TGTGCCACCAGGATGGGGGGGGCGAACACCGGGGAGCTGTTTTTT	CATRMGGANTGELFF
TRBJ1-1	-	TRBV29-1	-	TGCAGCGTCGACAAGAACACTGAAGCTTTCTTT	CSVDKNTEAFF
TRBJ2-5	-	TRBV5-6	-	TGTGCCAGCAGCTTTTCGGGGGGCAGGGAGACCCAGTACTTC	CASSFSGGRETQYF